The clone carrying this T cell receptor (beta chain) has a handful of counts. This entry is derived from a study of blood T cell repertoires in COVID-19. Study-level information: Italy, Spain and the United States were the sources of the convalescent and acute COVID-19 samples. Nucleic acid was either cDNA or gDNA, and it came from T cells, B-cell-depleted T cells, or PBMCs.

The CDR3 extends over 14 amino acids. V lost 7 bases to trimming and J lost 3 bases, with 16 bases between them. The V gene's germline CDR1 is SEHNR and CDR2 FQNEAQ (reference sequence). Per the authors' pipeline: Estimates of nucleated cell counts were drawn from the amplification of reference gene primers. The assay was immunoSEQ multiplex PCR, and TCRdb's table has in-frame clones only and misses some. V, J and clone size reflect that table, while D and trimming were determined from the DNA. This table has about 140,000 clones, around 88% appearing once. The V call is TRBV7-9, the J call TRBJ2-7; a weak D match, TRBD1 (6 bases). The receptor was isolated from a human donor in a cohort sampled during active COVID-19. Sequencing input: peripheral blood. CDR3 residues: CASTPGTSSYEQYF. The CDR3 DNA is TGTGCCAGCACCCCCGGGACATCAAGCTACGAGCAGTACTTC.